The TCR beta chain under discussion was sequenced for a study of PD-L1 blockade in urothelial cancer. Study in general: Patients had been given 0 to 3 earlier chemotherapy regimens. Specimens of blood held a median count of about 140,000 T cells.

Findings of the study overall: More expansion of tumor-associated blood clones, seen at 3 weeks, marked durable-benefit patients.

The CDR3 loop spans 15 amino acids. Looked up from germline, CDR1 is KGHSH and CDR2 is LQKENI. Deletions cut 3 bases from V and 0 bases from J, with 9 bases between. Comments on this clone: Its antigen is unidentified.

Synthetically made TCR analog templates were put into each PCR as spikes. Data came from immunoSEQ multiplex PCR; TCRdb stores just in-frame clones and leaves some out. The table lists about 52,000 clones, around 75% of them singletons. Noted time point: pretreatment peripheral blood. This clonotype originated in a man aged 65 to 79 with urothelial cancer. The chain is built from TRBV18 and TRBJ1-3; perhaps TRBD1 as D (5 bases). The material sequenced was PBMCs, taken around atezolizumab (anti-PD-L1) treatment. CDR3 protein: CASSPTGLSGNTIYF. CDR3 DNA sequence: TGTGCCAGCTCACCTACAGGCCTCTCTGGAAACACCATATATTTT.